This T cell receptor (beta chain) was recovered during a study of monozygotic twins with inflammatory bowel disease. TCRdb processed the 5' RACE reads again and assigns one entry to each CDR3 protein, with no DNA. Its table lists around 400,000 distinct CDR3 sequences. The CDR3 contains 11 residues. Germline V gene data show CDR1 as LGHDT and CDR2 as YNNKEL (reference sequence). This chain connects TRBV3-1 to TRBJ1-1. The sequenced sample was blood. The sequence derives from a human donor with ulcerative colitis or Crohn's disease, or a healthy co-twin of an affected twin (not recorded which). CDR3 residues: CASSQDWLAFF.